Listed below are T cell receptor beta chains from one sample, sequenced in a study of shared clonotypes between healthy human individuals. TCRdb keeps only in-frame clones here, not all; method: immunoSEQ multiplex PCR. The data hold some 450,000 clones, with over 60% observed a single time. Specimen: PBMCs. The receptor set was obtained from a woman aged 40 to 49 in good health. Some clones in this sample may be carry-over from other donors' samples. The conserved cysteine and the conserved F or W are not part of the CDR3 here. Size values are once, few and many counts, or a class for expanded clones, and some rows have none.

size,V,CDR3
-,TRBV10-2,ATRLAGGDEQY
-,TRBV9,ASSVGQGANTEAF
-,TRBV9,ASSSGPSRGNTIY
-,TRBV5-1,ASSSMVGRETQY
-,TRBV9,ASSPDGGPYEQY
few,TRBV28,ASSSLRRGNEQF
-,TRBV5-1,ASKQTGTDLYGYT
-,TRBV28,ASSELGIWQPQH
-,TRBV4-1,ASSQGTGVGYT
-,TRBV7-9,ASVVDGELF
many,TRBV28,ASSSGETTYNEQF
-,TRBV28,ASSLWGPNTGELF
-,TRBV5-6,ASSLATTGTGETQY
-,TRBV18,ASSPTTNQPQH
many,TRBV6-1,ASSGLRTSGRANEQF
-,TRBV2,ASSVGTYNTGELF